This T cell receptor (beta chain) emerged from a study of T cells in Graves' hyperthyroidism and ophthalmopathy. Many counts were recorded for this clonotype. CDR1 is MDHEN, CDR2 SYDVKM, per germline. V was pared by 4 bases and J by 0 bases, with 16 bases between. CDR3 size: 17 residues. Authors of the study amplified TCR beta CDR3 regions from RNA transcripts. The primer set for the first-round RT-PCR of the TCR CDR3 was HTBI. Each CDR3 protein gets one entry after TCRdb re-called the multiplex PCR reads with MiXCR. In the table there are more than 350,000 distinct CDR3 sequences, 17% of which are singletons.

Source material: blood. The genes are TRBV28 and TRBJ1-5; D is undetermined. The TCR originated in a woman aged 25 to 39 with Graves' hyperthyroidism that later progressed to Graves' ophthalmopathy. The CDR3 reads CASSSLLAADSNQPQHF. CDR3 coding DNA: TGTGCCAGCAGTTCCCTCTTAGCCGCAGATAGCAATCAGCCCCAGCATTTT.